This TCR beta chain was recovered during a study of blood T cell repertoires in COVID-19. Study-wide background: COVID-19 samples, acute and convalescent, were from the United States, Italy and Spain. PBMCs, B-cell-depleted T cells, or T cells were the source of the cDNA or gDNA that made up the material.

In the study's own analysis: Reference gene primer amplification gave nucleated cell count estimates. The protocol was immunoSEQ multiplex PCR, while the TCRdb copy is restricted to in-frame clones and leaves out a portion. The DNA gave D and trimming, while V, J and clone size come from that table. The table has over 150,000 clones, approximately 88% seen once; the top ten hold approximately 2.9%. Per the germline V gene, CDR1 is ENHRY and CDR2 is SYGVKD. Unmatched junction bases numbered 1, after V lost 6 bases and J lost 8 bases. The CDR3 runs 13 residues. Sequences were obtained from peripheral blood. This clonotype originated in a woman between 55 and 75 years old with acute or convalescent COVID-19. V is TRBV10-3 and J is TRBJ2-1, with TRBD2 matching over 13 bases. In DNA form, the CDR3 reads TGTGCCATCAGGGGGACTAGCGGGGATGAGCAGTTCTTC. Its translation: CAIRGTSGDEQFF.